This TCR beta chain originates from a study of Graves' ophthalmopathy and Graves' hyperthyroidism. Study-wide context: Blood was drawn at initial diagnosis, before any treatment.

This clonotype came up many times. Germline V gene sequence: CDR1 KGHDR, CDR2 SFDVKD. Trimming took off 5 bases at V and 0 bases at J, with 9 bases between the two ends. This CDR3 has 14 amino acids. Amplification from RNA transcripts yielded the TCR beta CDR3 regions. HTBI primers were employed in first-round RT-PCR, then a second-round multiplex PCR followed. TCRdb redid the calling of the multiplex PCR reads with MiXCR, one entry per CDR3 protein. The table records about 400,000 distinct CDR3 sequences, approximately 15% of them present only once. The authors defined stable hyperthyroidism as no ophthalmopathy within 18 months of follow-up. Only newly diagnosed hyperthyroidism patients aged 18 to 65, with under 2 months' duration, were enrolled. The evidence that diagnosis relied on was clinical symptoms, serum thyroxine, TRAb, thyroid ultrasound and orbital computed tomography.

The sequencing input was peripheral blood. The sequence was obtained from a young woman with stable Graves' hyperthyroidism. This chain connects TRBV24-1 to TRBJ2-5; perhaps TRBD1 as D (6 bases). For the CDR3, the DNA is TGTGCCACCAGTGCGGACAGATACCAAGAGACCCAGTACTTC. It yields the protein CATSADRYQETQYF.